These 22 T cell receptor beta chains came from one sample sequenced in a study of technical replicates of blood from a few donors. The assay was immunoSEQ multiplex PCR, and TCRdb's table has in-frame clones only and misses some. The data contain roughly 81,000 clones, around 97% of them singletons. Sequencing used T cells isolated from PBMCs. The receptors originated from a human donor in good health.

The V gene is TRBV15, the J gene TRBJ2-1, with 7 bases identical to TRBD1. The CDR3 extends over 12 amino acids. The germline V gene has CDR1 LNHNV and CDR2 YYDKDF (reference sequence). V trimming: 9 bases; J trimming: 7 bases; junction bases outside the gene matches: 6. As DNA, the CDR3 is TGTGCCACAATTACAGGGGATAATGAGCAGTTCTTC. Its translation: CATITGDNEQFF. Combining the CDR3 with reference TRBV15 and TRBJ2-1 gives the whole variable domain DAMVIQNPRYQVTQFGKPVTLSCSQTLNHNVMYWYQQKSSQAPKLLFHYYDKDFNNEADTPDNFQSRRPNTSFCFLDIRSPGLGDTAMYLCATITGDNEQFFGPGTRLTVL.

The chain recombines TRBV7-2 with TRBJ2-7; tentative D call: TRBD1 (7 bases). Germline CDR1 is SGHTA and CDR2 is FQGNSA. V was pared by 7 bases and J by 2 bases, with 15 bases between. This CDR3 is 14 amino acids long. CDR3 amino acids: CASTPGGSPYEQYF. In DNA form, the CDR3 reads TGTGCCAGCACCCCAGGGGGGTCGCCCTACGAGCAGTACTTC. Full variable domain (missing parts from reference TRBV7-2 and TRBJ2-7): GAGVSQSPSNKVTEKGKDVELRCDPISGHTALYWYRQSLGQGLEFLIYFQGNSAPDKSGLPSDRFSAERTGGSVSTLTIQRTQQEDSAVYLCASTPGGSPYEQYFGPGTRLTVT.

The gene calls are TRBV29-1 and TRBJ2-1; 7 positions agree with TRBD2. CDR1 SQVTM and CDR2 ANQGSEA come from the germline V gene. The CDR3 runs 14 residues. Trimming at V came to 8 bases and at J to 6 bases, leaving 13 bases not matched to a gene. As DNA, the CDR3 is TGCAGCTCCGCCGGGGCGGGAGTAGCCAATGAGCAGTTCTTC. It encodes CSSAGAGVANEQFF.

The J gene is TRBJ2-6, the V gene TRBV27, with a tentative D call TRBD1 (5 bases). Between the trimmed V and J ends, which lost 6 bases and 2 bases, there was a span of 8 bases. CDR3 size: 14 residues. The germline V gene encodes CDR1 MNHEY and CDR2 SMNVEV (reference sequence). The DNA of the CDR3 is TGTGCCAGCAGATCAGGGACTGGGGCCAACGTCCTGACTTTC. Translation gives CASRSGTGANVLTF.

The chain joins TRBV5-6 to TRBJ2-1; maybe TRBD2 (6 bases). V was pared by 0 bases and J by 15 bases, with 13 bases between. The CDR3 has 12 amino acids. Germline V gives CDR1 SGHDT, CDR2 YYEEEE. The CDR3 region is CASSLAGGRRFF. For the CDR3, the DNA is TGTGCCAGCAGCTTGGCCGGGGGTAGGCGGTTCTTC.

Concerning this clone: One end of the junction is discordant with germline, which a read error may explain. The CDR3 loop reads CASSPFLVGHTNTEAFF. CDR3 DNA sequence: TGTGCTAGCAGCCCCTTCCTAGTGGGTCACACGAACACTGAAGCTTTCTTT. V usage is TRBV7-7 and J usage is TRBJ1-1; D uncertain. The CDR3 runs 17 residues. Germline V gives CDR1 SSHAT, CDR2 FNYEAQ (reference sequence).

The rearrangement uses TRBV19 and TRBJ2-1, with D unresolved. Trimming removed 6 bases at V and 0 bases at J, with 18 bases between. Germline lookup yields CDR1 LNHDA and CDR2 SQIVND (reference sequence). This CDR3 is built from 17 residues. This chain's CDR3 is CASRADDVSYSYNEQFF. The CDR3, as DNA: TGTGCCAGTAGGGCCGATGATGTGTCTTACTCCTACAATGAGCAGTTCTTC.

The V gene is TRBV29-1, the J gene TRBJ2-2, with D maybe TRBD1 (6 bases). Germline values: CDR1 SQVTM, CDR2 ANQGSEA. Trimming removed 3 bases at V and 7 bases at J, with 12 bases between. The CDR3 contains 13 residues. The CDR3 is CSVDAGGGGELFF. CDR3 nucleotides: TGCAGCGTTGACGCTGGGGGCGGCGGGGAGCTGTTTTTT.

The rearrangement links TRBV19 to TRBJ1-4; D ambiguous. Trimming shortened V by 2 bases and J by 3 bases, and 7 bases separated the two germline ends. Germline V gene sequence: CDR1 LNHDA, CDR2 SQIVND (reference sequence). The CDR3 is 14 residues long. The CDR3 region has the DNA TGTGCCAGTAGTATACGAACAGCTAATGAAAAACTGTTTTTT. This codes for CASSIRTANEKLFF.

This chain joins TRBV7-2 and TRBJ2-7; D unresolved. Germline lookup yields CDR1 SGHTA and CDR2 FQGNSA. The CDR3 is 15 residues long. Deletions cut 6 bases from V and 0 bases from J, with 15 bases between. CDR3: CASSSTGFRSYEQYF. CDR3 in DNA: TGTGCCAGCAGTTCTACCGGGTTCCGCTCCTACGAGCAGTACTTC.

The chain is built from TRBV19 and TRBJ1-2; 7 positions match TRBD1. CDR3 size: 14 residues. The J segment lost 6 bases and the V segment lost 6 bases, leaving 10 bases of the junction unmatched. Germline CDR1 and CDR2: LNHDA and SQIVND (reference sequence). CDR3 amino acids: CASSPPHRGDGYTF. As DNA, the CDR3 is TGTGCCAGTAGCCCCCCGCACAGGGGAGATGGCTACACCTTC. The full variable domain, rest sourced from reference TRBV19 and TRBJ1-2, is DGGITQSPKYLFRKEGQNVTLSCEQNLNHDAMYWYRQDPGQGLRLIYYSQIVNDFQKGDIAEGYSVSREKKESFPLTVTSAQKNPTAFYLCASSPPHRGDGYTFGSGTRLTVV.

The gene calls are TRBV5-1 and TRBJ2-7; D perhaps matches TRBD1 (6 bases). V was cut by 4 bases and J by 1 base, with 9 bases left in between. Germline CDR1 is SGHRS and CDR2 is YFSETQ. The CDR3 totals 13 residues. Written as DNA, the CDR3 is TGCGCCAGCAGCCTGGACAGATCCTACGAGCAGTACTTC. Amino acid sequence: CASSLDRSYEQYF.

The chain is built from TRBV6-1 and TRBJ2-1, with TRBD2 matching over 11 bases. Looked up from germline, CDR1 is MNHNS and CDR2 is SASEGT. V lost 2 bases, J lost 3 bases, and 3 bases stayed unmatched. This CDR3 is built from 16 residues. CDR3 amino acids: CASSELAGGRYNEQFF. DNA of the CDR3: TGTGCCAGCAGTGAACTAGCGGGAGGTCGCTACAATGAGCAGTTCTTC.

J is TRBJ2-3 and V is TRBV13; 7 bases are a match to TRBD2. CDR3 length equals 16 residues. CDR1 and CDR2 (germline): PRHDT, FYEKMQ (reference sequence). J was trimmed by 6 bases and V by 2 bases; bases with no gene match: 11. As DNA, the CDR3 is TGTGCCAGCAGCTTATACCCGGGAGGTACTATTGATACGCAGTATTTT. Translating it yields CASSLYPGGTIDTQYF.

This chain joins TRBV6-5 and TRBJ2-7; TRBD1 matches 7 bases. Germline-derived CDR1 and CDR2 are MNHEY and SVGAGI. The trim removed 6 bases at V and 1 base at J, leaving 9 bases unmatched. This CDR3 contains 15 residues. DNA of the CDR3: TGTGCCAGCAGAGCCCCGGGACAGCAGTCCTACGAGCAGTACTTC. This encodes CASRAPGQQSYEQYF.

The V gene is TRBV5-1, the J gene TRBJ1-2; possibly TRBD1 for D (6 bases). V was shortened by 0 bases and J by 4 bases, with 10 bases between the two germline ends. CDR3 length: 14 residues. Germline CDR1 and CDR2: SGHRS and YFSETQ. The CDR3 protein is CASSLGGGGYGYTF. CDR3 coding DNA: TGCGCCAGCAGCTTGGGAGGGGGTGGCTATGGCTACACCTTC.

V gene TRBV9 combines with J gene TRBJ2-3; D not certain. Germline V CDR1 and CDR2: SGDLS, YYNGEE. Between the trimmed V and J ends, which lost 2 bases and 3 bases, there was a span of 10 bases. The CDR3 has 14 residues. CDR3 residues: CASSVAESTDTQYF. CDR3 DNA: TGTGCCAGCAGCGTTGCGGAAAGTACAGATACGCAGTATTTT.

The V and J genes are TRBV27 and TRBJ2-5, with 12 bases that match TRBD1. V lost 6 bases to trimming and J lost 5 bases; unmatched junction nucleotides: 10. Germline V gene sequence: CDR1 MNHEY, CDR2 SMNVEV (reference sequence). CDR3 length equals 16 residues. Here the CDR3 reads CASSRRDRGHGETQYF. CDR3 nucleotide sequence: TGTGCCAGCAGCCGACGGGACAGGGGGCATGGTGAGACCCAGTACTTC.

The chain recombines TRBV28 with TRBJ1-4; D possibly corresponds to TRBD1 (5 bases). The germline gives CDR1 MDHEN, CDR2 SYDVKM. V was shortened by 4 bases and J by 8 bases, with 14 bases between the two germline ends. CDR3 length equals 14 residues. Here the CDR3 reads CASSSSGGWEKLFF. The CDR3 bases are TGTGCCAGCAGTTCCTCGGGGGGTTGGGAAAAACTGTTTTTT.

The rearrangement uses TRBV9 and TRBJ2-3, with D tentatively TRBD2 (6 bases). The CDR3 extends over 16 amino acids. V was clipped by 0 bases and J by 1 base, with 12 bases between them. Per the germline V gene, CDR1 is SGDLS and CDR2 is YYNGEE. This CDR3 is CASSVAPSAGTDTQYF. CDR3 DNA sequence: TGTGCCAGCAGCGTAGCCCCTAGCGCGGGCACAGATACGCAGTATTTT.

The chain combines TRBV28 with TRBJ2-1, with a weak D call TRBD1 (5 bases). V lost 5 bases and J lost 4, with 18 bases in between. This CDR3 spans 16 amino acids. Germline CDR1 and CDR2: MDHEN and SYDVKM. CDR3 sequence reads: CASSRDTGVRYNEQFF. The CDR3 region has the DNA TGTGCCAGCAGTCGTGACACAGGTGTACGATACAATGAGCAGTTCTTC.

This chain connects TRBV30 to TRBJ2-5; D might be TRBD1 (6 bases). This CDR3 contains 14 residues. Trimming left V 2 bases short and J 4 bases short, with 14 bases between. Per the germline V gene, CDR1 is GTSNPN and CDR2 is SVGIG (reference sequence). The CDR3 protein is CAWSFSGAIETQYF. The CDR3 coding sequence is TGTGCCTGGAGTTTTTCAGGGGCGATAGAGACCCAGTACTTC.